This T cell receptor (beta chain) was observed in a study of cytomegalovirus exposure and HLA in healthy donors. The study, taken as a whole, reports: Most TCR sequences were rare, but some public TCRs occurred in many donors. Overall, approximately 150 TCR beta chains were annotated as cytomegalovirus-associated. The CMV antigen specificity of a few CMV-associated chains was confirmed through in vitro analysis.

The donors were part of the validation cohort, which consisted of roughly 110 subjects and was separate from the first cohort of hundreds of subjects. Comments on this clone: Its matching antigen is unknown.

Clones were read by immunoSEQ multiplex PCR, and TCRdb kept only the in-frame ones, dropping some. Of 350,000 or so clones listed, 75% to 90% are singletons. The V gene lost 6 bases and the J gene lost 3 bases, with 3 bases spanning the gap. The CDR3 has 10 amino acids. Germline CDR1 MDHEN, CDR2 SYDVKM. This chain joins TRBV28 and TRBJ2-7; D is ambiguous. The source is a woman aged 18-35 years in good health and CMV-seronegative. Source material: PBMCs. CDR3 amino acids: CASSNYEQYF. The CDR3 DNA follows: TGTGCCAGCAGCAACTACGAGCAGTACTTC.